The 2 T cell receptor beta chains reported below all come from one sample, sequenced in a study of T cells in localized non-small cell lung cancer (dated by TCRdb to the early 2020s). The protocol used for the library was the immunoSEQ multiplex PCR assay. Imported from immuneACCESS, the table was reduced by TCRdb to in-frame sequences with V and J called. These copies leave out some clones; in studies compared against another copy, an unresolved V gene accounts for under half, and the cause of the remainder is not known. Across this sample there are about 23,000 clones, with approximately 90% seen only once. The ten largest clones capture roughly 7.2% of the sample. Sequencing was performed on peripheral blood, taken before any cancer treatment. The receptors were sampled from a woman aged 40 to 75 with stage I lung adenocarcinoma.

This chain links TRBV7-6 with TRBJ2-1; 10 positions match TRBD2. This CDR3 is 17 amino acids long. V shed 1 base, J shed 3 bases, and the junction held 6 bases outside the gene matches. CDR1 is SGHVS, CDR2 FNYEAQ, per germline. CDR3 sequence (DNA): TGTGCCAGCAGCTTAGTTAGGGCTAGCGGGAGCTACAATGAGCAGTTCTTC. Its translation is CASSLVRASGSYNEQFF.

The rearrangement links TRBV2 to TRBJ2-1; no firm D call. The CDR3 sequence is 15 residues long. Deletions cut 2 bases from V and 0 bases from J, with 8 bases between. Germline CDR1 SNHLY, CDR2 FYNNEI. The CDR3 coding sequence is TGTGCCAGCAGTGAAAAGGCTAGCTCCTACAATGAGCAGTTCTTC. This gives the protein CASSEKASSYNEQFF.